Below are 21 T cell receptor beta chains sequenced from a single sample in a study of T-cell reconstitution after alpha-beta-depleted transplantation in children. During its preparation, the TCRbeta library received unique molecular identifiers. TCRdb re-called the PCR reads through MiXCR, storing one row per CDR3 protein. The sample lists more than 550,000 distinct CDR3 sequences; about 10% were seen once. The sequences come from PBMCs from the stem cell graft donor, collected from the stem cell graft. Receptors were obtained from a human donor who donated a stem cell graft to a child with acute myeloid leukemia.

This clonotype was detected a few times. The CDR3 protein is CASSGLAGNYNEQFF. CDR3 sequence (DNA): TGTGCCAGCAGTGGACTAGCGGGAAACTACAATGAGCAGTTCTTC. This chain links TRBV9 with TRBJ2-1, with TRBD2 matching over 12 bases. The CDR3 runs to 15 residues. Germline CDR1 SGDLS, CDR2 YYNGEE. V dropped 5 bases and J dropped 3; count of bases not matched to a gene: 3.

The sample holds many counts of this clonotype. The chain has TRBV29-1 and TRBJ2-1; D could derive from TRBD1 or TRBD2 (6 bases each). V dropped 7 bases and J dropped 6 bases, with 13 bases sitting between them. The CDR3 has 12 residues. The germline V gene encodes CDR1 SQVTM and CDR2 ANQGSEA. The CDR3 DNA follows: TGCAGCGAAGGGGGGCTGGCCAATGAGCAGTTCTTC. Its protein is CSEGGLANEQFF.

This clonotype has a handful of counts. The gene calls are TRBV7-2 and TRBJ1-1; the D is unclear. V lost 3 bases to trimming and J lost 1 base, with 9 bases between them. Per the germline V gene, CDR1 is SGHTA and CDR2 is FQGNSA. This CDR3 region has 14 residues. CDR3 nucleotide sequence: TGTGCCAGCAGCTTTGGCAACCCGAACACTGAAGCTTTCTTT. Translating gives CASSFGNPNTEAFF.

The chain combines TRBV7-3 with TRBJ2-1; 12 bases line up with TRBD2. V was clipped by 4 bases and J by 7 bases; unmatched bases: 8. CDR1 and CDR2 (germline): SGHTA, FQGTGA. The CDR3 has 16 residues. This CDR3 is CASSSPTSGSLNEQFF. The CDR3 DNA follows: TGTGCCAGCAGCTCTCCGACTAGCGGGAGTTTGAATGAGCAGTTCTTC.

The V gene is TRBV28, the J gene TRBJ1-1; tentatively, D is TRBD1 (5 bases). Trimming took off 8 bases at V and 9 bases at J, with 13 bases between the two ends. From germline, CDR1 is MDHEN and CDR2 SYDVKM. The CDR3 extends over 11 amino acids. The CDR3 loop reads CASLGAPQAFF. The CDR3 DNA follows: TGTGCCAGCCTAGGGGCTCCCCAAGCTTTCTTT. The whole variable domain, filled in from reference TRBV28 and TRBJ1-1, reads DVKVTQSSRYLVKRTGEKVFLECVQDMDHENMFWYRQDPGLGLRLIYFSYDVKMKEKGDIPEGYSVSREKKERFSLILESASTNQTSMYLCASLGAPQAFFGQGTRLTVV.

At least ten counts were recorded for this clonotype. This rearrangement joins TRBV10-3 to TRBJ2-1; D call uncertain. Deletions cut 7 bases from V and 5 bases from J, with 15 bases between. The germline CDR1 and CDR2 sequences are ENHRY and SYGVKD. This CDR3 spans 14 amino acids. This chain's CDR3 is CAITPTPLNNEQFF. The CDR3 DNA is TGTGCCATCACCCCTACACCCCTAAACAATGAGCAGTTCTTC.

This clonotype was detected a few times. The J gene is TRBJ2-3, the V gene TRBV20-1; 8 nucleotides agree with TRBD2. Germline V CDR1 and CDR2: DFQATT, SNEGSKA (reference sequence). The CDR3 is made up of 16 amino acids. V shed 0 bases, J shed 2 bases, and the junction held 7 bases outside the gene matches. CDR3 in DNA: TGCAGTGCTAGAGATGTGATAGCGGGAATCACAGATACGCAGTATTTT. Its translation is CSARDVIAGITDTQYF.

The chain combines TRBV7-9 with TRBJ2-5; 14 bases align to TRBD2. The germline CDR1 and CDR2 sequences are SEHNR and FQNEAQ (reference sequence). Unmatched junction bases numbered 9, after V lost 5 bases and J lost 4 bases. This CDR3 is 17 amino acids long. In DNA, the CDR3 is TGTGCCAGCAGCCCCCGACTAGCGGGAGGGCCAGCAGAGACCCAGTACTTC. Its translation: CASSPRLAGGPAETQYF.

This clonotype was counted many times. The chain uses TRBV30 and TRBJ2-2, with D possibly being TRBD2 (6 bases). V was pared by 0 bases and J by 1 base, with 12 bases between. The CDR3 is 16 residues long. The germline V gene has CDR1 GTSNPN and CDR2 SVGIG (reference sequence). CDR3 sequence reads: CAWSVGLLMNTGELFF. Written as DNA, the CDR3 is TGTGCCTGGAGTGTTGGACTACTCATGAACACCGGGGAGCTGTTTTTT.

In its sample, this clonotype was seen many times. The chain uses TRBV24-1 and TRBJ2-7; 7 positions match TRBD2. The J segment lost 2 bases and the V segment lost 9 bases, leaving 9 bases of the junction unmatched. Germline-derived CDR1 and CDR2 are KGHDR and SFDVKD. The CDR3 has 14 amino acids. The CDR3 loop reads CATARSSGTYEQYF. CDR3 DNA: TGTGCCACCGCTCGGTCTAGCGGCACCTACGAGCAGTACTTC.

The chain recombines TRBV6-1 with TRBJ2-7; 9 positions match TRBD1. CDR3 size: 14 residues. Losses at the gene ends were 3 bases for V and 2 bases for J; bases not matched to a gene: 2. Germline V gene sequence: CDR1 MNHNS, CDR2 SASEGT. Written as DNA, the CDR3 is TGTGCCAGCAGTGAGACAGGGGGGCCCTACGAGCAGTACTTC. Translation gives CASSETGGPYEQYF.

This clonotype was detected only once. CDR3 in DNA: TGTGCCAGCAGCCAAGACAGGGGAGGCACTGAAGCTTTCTTT. Its translation: CASSQDRGGTEAFF. The gene calls are TRBV7-2 and TRBJ1-1; 8 bases are shared with TRBD1. The length of the CDR3 is 14 residues. Germline CDR1 is SGHTA and CDR2 is FQGNSA. Trimming removed 5 bases from V and 4 bases from J; junction bases left unmatched: 6.

This clonotype was detected only a few times. This rearrangement joins TRBV4-2 to TRBJ1-1; possible D gene TRBD1, 5 bases. Germline CDR1 is LGHNA and CDR2 is YNFKEQ. The CDR3 has 14 amino acids. V was shortened by 0 bases and J by 7 bases, with 12 bases between the two germline ends. DNA for the CDR3: TGTGCCAGCAGCCAAGATCTACAGACAGATGAAGCTTTCTTT. Amino acid sequence: CASSQDLQTDEAFF.

Only a few counts were recorded for this clonotype. The chain joins TRBV29-1 to TRBJ2-1, with TRBD2 matching 8 bases. The CDR3 sequence is 14 residues long. V shed 6 bases, J shed 0 bases, and the junction held 4 bases outside the gene matches. Germline V gene lookup returns CDR1 SQVTM and CDR2 ANQGSEA. CDR3 region: CSVGGASSYNEQFF. DNA of the CDR3: TGCAGCGTCGGGGGGGCGAGCTCCTACAATGAGCAGTTCTTC.

The rearrangement uses TRBV20-1 and TRBJ2-1; D is ambiguous. V was pared by 6 bases and J by 10 bases, with 13 bases between. Germline V gives CDR1 DFQATT, CDR2 SNEGSKA (reference sequence). This CDR3 region has 11 residues. The CDR3 sequence: CSAPPVREQFF. CDR3 DNA sequence: TGCAGTGCCCCTCCAGTTCGGGAGCAGTTCTTC.

This clonotype was counted many times. The chain links TRBV29-1 to TRBJ2-5; 10 nucleotides agree with TRBD1. With V trimmed by 1 base and J by 0 bases, 2 bases remained unmatched. Germline lookup yields CDR1 SQVTM and CDR2 ANQGSEA. CDR3 length equals 15 residues. For the CDR3, the DNA is TGCAGCGTTGAAGGAGGGACAGGGGACCAAGAGACCCAGTACTTC. Its protein product is CSVEGGTGDQETQYF. The full variable domain, with the rest looked up from reference TRBV29-1 and TRBJ2-5, is SAVISQKPSRDICQRGTSLTIQCQVDSQVTMMFWYRQQPGQSLTLIATANQGSEATYESGFVIDKFPISRPNLTFSTLTVSNMSPEDSSIYLCSVEGGTGDQETQYFGPGTRLLVL.

The chain has TRBV6-5 and TRBJ1-3; TRBD1 matches 9 bases. This CDR3 spans 18 amino acids. The V gene end was trimmed by 2 bases and the J gene end by 0 bases; junction bases not matched to a gene: 8. Germline CDR1 and CDR2: MNHEY and SVGAGI. The CDR3 nucleotides are TGTGCCAGCAGTTACGCTACCCCGGGACAGGGCTCTGGAAACACCATATATTTT. This gives the protein CASSYATPGQGSGNTIYF.

The chain recombines TRBV30 with TRBJ2-7; D call uncertain. With 2 bases removed from V and 6 bases from J, the gap between germline ends came to 14 bases. This CDR3 region has 13 residues. The germline CDR1 and CDR2 sequences are GTSNPN and SVGIG (reference sequence). The chain's CDR3 is CAWSPLSIGEQYF. CDR3 in DNA: TGTGCCTGGAGTCCCCTTTCGATCGGCGAGCAGTACTTC. Combining the CDR3 with reference TRBV30 and TRBJ2-7 gives the whole variable domain SQTIHQWPATLVQPVGSPLSLECTVEGTSNPNLYWYRQAAGRGLQLLFYSVGIGQISSEVPQNLSASRPQDRQFILSSKKLLLSDSGFYLCAWSPLSIGEQYFGPGTRLTVT.

Here the CDR3 reads CSVLVDYEQYF. The CDR3 DNA reads as TGCAGCGTTCTCGTGGACTACGAGCAGTACTTC. This sequence joins TRBV29-1 and TRBJ2-7; D uncertain. V lost 5 bases and J 3 bases, leaving 8 bases between the germline ends. Germline values: CDR1 SQVTM, CDR2 ANQGSEA. The length of the CDR3 is 11 residues.

This clonotype was seen more than once but under ten times. The chain recombines TRBV5-1 with TRBJ2-1; 8 nucleotides align to TRBD1. Germline CDR1 and CDR2: SGHRS and YFSETQ. This CDR3 region has 15 residues. The J segment lost 4 bases and the V segment lost 2 bases, leaving 5 bases of the junction unmatched. Here the CDR3 reads CASSFQGAEYNEQFF. The CDR3 bases are TGCGCCAGCAGCTTCCAGGGGGCGGAGTACAATGAGCAGTTCTTC.

In its sample, this clonotype was seen many times. The V call is TRBV5-6, the J call TRBJ2-5, with D possibly being TRBD1 (5 bases). This CDR3 region has 14 residues. Germline values: CDR1 SGHDT, CDR2 YYEEEE. Deletions cut 2 bases from V and 4 bases from J, with 12 bases between. CDR3 in amino acids: CASSFGQRGETQYF. CDR3 nucleotide sequence: TGTGCCAGCAGCTTTGGCCAAAGGGGAGAGACCCAGTACTTC.